This TCR beta chain was documented in a study of T-cell memory formation after mild COVID-19. This clonotype has more than one count but fewer than ten. TCRdb re-called the 5' RACE reads through MiXCR, storing one row per CDR3 protein. The data contain about 560,000 distinct CDR3 sequences, approximately 19% of them singletons. The specimen was PBMCs or a T cell subset sorted from them (not recorded which). The receptor's source is an adult woman who had mild COVID-19 (a few samples of this study predate the infection). Cell type and time point are not known.

The CDR3 protein is CASSAGTGAQYF. The CDR3 bases are TGTGCCAGCAGTGCAGGGACCGGGGCCCAGTACTTC. This chain uses TRBV25-1 with TRBJ2-5, with D perhaps TRBD1 or TRBD2 (5 bases each). The germline gives CDR1 MGHDK, CDR2 SYGVNS. This CDR3 contains 12 residues. V lost 4 bases, J lost 9 bases, and 12 bases lay in between. Filled out from reference TRBV25-1 and TRBJ2-5, the complete variable domain reads EADIYQTPRYLVIGTGKKITLECSQTMGHDKMYWYQQDPGMELHLIHYSYGVNSTEKGDLSSESTVSRIRTEHFPLTLESARPSHTSQYLCASSAGTGAQYFGPGTRLLVL.